A single sample gave rise to the 18 T cell receptor beta chains below, sequenced in a study of T-cell reconstitution after alpha-beta-depleted transplantation in children (TCRdb year 2016). Receptor libraries were prepared by PCR. The sequencing machine was an Illumina HiSeq 2500. TCR libraries were prepared with molecular barcoding, using unique molecular identifiers to normalize TCRbeta repertoire quantification. The public reads were quality trimmed at Q25 with fastp and then assembled into clones with MiXCR by TCRdb, keeping productive beta chains. For every CDR3 protein sequence, its rows merge into one entry that carries the most common genes and DNA. The sample table holds some 640,000 distinct CDR3 sequences, of which around 16% were seen once. In total, the top ten clones hold 1.1% of the sample. The material sequenced was PBMCs from the stem cell graft donor, taken from the stem cell graft. These TCRs come from a human donor who donated a stem cell graft to a child with acute myeloid leukemia.

This clonotype was observed many times. This chain uses TRBV20-1 with TRBJ2-3; D may be TRBD2 (6 bases). V lost 7 bases, J lost 6 bases, and 11 bases lay in between. The CDR3 sequence is 11 residues long. The germline gives CDR1 DFQATT, CDR2 SNEGSKA (reference sequence). CDR3 sequence reads: CSGGVTDTQYF. The CDR3 region has the DNA TGCAGTGGCGGGGTAACCGATACGCAGTATTTT.

In this sample, this clonotype turned up many times. The chain links TRBV5-6 to TRBJ2-1, with D perhaps matching TRBD2 (7 bases). V was clipped by 3 bases and J by 9 bases, with 13 bases between them. CDR1 and CDR2 (germline): SGHDT, YYEEEE. This CDR3 has 13 amino acids. CDR3 in DNA: TGTGCCAGCAGCTCCGGGGGGCCGGGTGAGCAGTTCTTC. As protein: CASSSGGPGEQFF.

This clonotype was seen more than once but under ten times. The chain carries TRBV7-2 and TRBJ1-1, with D unclear. With 1 base removed from V and 1 base from J, the gap between germline ends came to 13 bases. CDR1 is SGHTA, CDR2 FQGNSA, per germline. The CDR3 is 16 amino acids. The CDR3 reads CASSLDGLFPNTEAFF. The CDR3 DNA sequence: TGTGCCAGCAGCTTAGACGGTCTATTCCCGAACACTGAAGCTTTCTTT.

This chain joins TRBV20-1 and TRBJ2-5, with TRBD2 matching 8 bases. This CDR3 comprises 18 residues. V shed 2 bases and J 2 bases; nucleotides not matched to a gene: 16. Germline V gives CDR1 DFQATT, CDR2 SNEGSKA (reference sequence). For the CDR3, the DNA is TGCAGTGCTAGATCGGCGGAGAGGGCGGGGGGACGACAAGAGACCCAGTACTTC. Translated: CSARSAERAGGRQETQYF.

The rearrangement uses TRBV20-1 and TRBJ2-3; D unclear. The germline gives CDR1 DFQATT, CDR2 SNEGSKA (reference sequence). The CDR3 contains 16 residues. V lost 2 bases and J lost 2, with 17 bases in between. CDR3 nucleotide sequence: TGCAGTGCTAGACCGCGAACTATCGCCAACACAGATACGCAGTATTTT. As protein: CSARPRTIANTDTQYF.

The V and J genes are TRBV7-6 and TRBJ1-2; D possibly corresponds to TRBD1 (6 bases). Germline loops: CDR1 SGHVS, CDR2 FNYEAQ. The CDR3 loop spans 16 amino acids. V shed 5 bases and J shed 1 base, with 17 bases lying between them. As DNA, the CDR3 is TGTGCCAGCAGCCCAGGAGGGGGATCCATTAACTATGGCTACACCTTC. Amino acid sequence: CASSPGGGSINYGYTF.

The chain recombines TRBV27 with TRBJ2-1, with 7 positions matching TRBD2. Germline values: CDR1 MNHEY, CDR2 SMNVEV (reference sequence). This CDR3 region has 16 residues. J was trimmed by 1 base and V by 3 bases; bases with no gene match: 6. The CDR3 region has the DNA TGTGCCAGCAGTTTTGTGGGGGGGGGGTCCTACAATGAGCAGTTCTTC. This encodes CASSFVGGGSYNEQFF.

This clonotype showed up many times. This chain connects TRBV20-1 to TRBJ2-1; D is possibly TRBD1 (8 bases). The V gene lost 4 bases and the J gene lost 3 bases, with 16 bases spanning the gap. The CDR3 totals 15 residues. CDR1 and CDR2 (germline): DFQATT, SNEGSKA (reference sequence). The CDR3 region is CSATGQGGYYNEQFF. CDR3 sequence (DNA): TGCAGTGCTACTGGACAGGGAGGGTACTACAATGAGCAGTTCTTC.

This chain connects TRBV20-1 to TRBJ2-2; 9 bases line up with TRBD2. From germline, CDR1 is DFQATT and CDR2 SNEGSKA (reference sequence). Trimming took 5 bases from V and 4 from J; bases not matched to a gene: 11. The CDR3 consists of 16 residues. CDR3 sequence reads: CSASGSGGSGTGELFF. CDR3 nucleotides: TGCAGTGCTTCGGGTAGCGGGGGATCTGGCACCGGGGAGCTGTTTTTT.

J is TRBJ2-5 and V is TRBV7-2; the match to TRBD2 covers 11 bases. V lost 3 bases to trimming and J lost 5 bases; unmatched junction nucleotides: 5. Germline assignment: CDR1 SGHTA and CDR2 FQGNSA. This CDR3 comprises 15 residues. The chain's CDR3 is CASSFPPSGGETQYF. In nucleotides, the CDR3 is TGTGCCAGCAGCTTTCCTCCTAGCGGGGGGGAGACCCAGTACTTC.

The rearrangement links TRBV7-9 to TRBJ1-1; 8 nucleotides line up with TRBD1. The CDR3 totals 16 residues. Germline assignment: CDR1 SEHNR and CDR2 FQNEAQ (reference sequence). With V trimmed by 3 bases and J by 1 base, 7 bases remained unmatched. CDR3: CASSLGTGGGNTEAFF. In DNA form, the CDR3 reads TGTGCCAGCAGCTTGGGCACAGGGGGAGGGAACACTGAAGCTTTCTTT.

The rearrangement links TRBV5-1 to TRBJ2-3; the match to TRBD2 covers 14 bases. The CDR3 extends over 16 amino acids. Germline-derived CDR1 and CDR2 are SGHRS and YFSETQ. V lost 4 bases to trimming and J lost 7 bases; unmatched junction nucleotides: 8. DNA of the CDR3: TGCGCCAGCAGCCCGGGGACTAGCGGGGGATTGAATACGCAGTATTTT. Its translation is CASSPGTSGGLNTQYF.

This clonotype appeared many times. The gene calls are TRBV4-2 and TRBJ2-3, with D possibly being TRBD1 or TRBD2 (6 bases each). Trimming removed 1 base at V and 0 bases at J, with 14 bases between. The CDR3 consists of 17 residues. Germline values: CDR1 LGHNA, CDR2 YNFKEQ. The CDR3 region is CASSQGGDIDSTDTQYF. CDR3 in DNA: TGTGCCAGCAGCCAAGGCGGGGACATCGATAGCACAGATACGCAGTATTTT.

This clonotype was counted a few times. The chain uses TRBV5-1 and TRBJ1-5; TRBD1 matches 8 bases. V shed 4 bases and J 4 bases; nucleotides not matched to a gene: 7. Germline CDR1 is SGHRS and CDR2 is YFSETQ. The length of the CDR3 is 15 residues. CDR3 residues: CASSPQGQGNQPQHF. The CDR3 bases are TGCGCCAGCAGCCCCCAAGGACAGGGAAATCAGCCCCAGCATTTT.

The chain recombines TRBV9 with TRBJ2-1; D gene uncertain. The CDR3 loop spans 16 amino acids. Looked up from germline, CDR1 is SGDLS and CDR2 is YYNGEE. Trimming left V 0 bases short and J 0 bases short, with 10 bases between. CDR3: CASSVVAASSYNEQFF. The CDR3, as DNA: TGTGCCAGCAGCGTAGTTGCGGCCAGCTCCTACAATGAGCAGTTCTTC.

This chain connects TRBV13 to TRBJ1-5; D is unclear. Germline CDR1 PRHDT, CDR2 FYEKMQ (reference sequence). The CDR3 runs 14 residues. V was pared by 0 bases and J by 3 bases, with 6 bases between. CDR3 residues: CASSLGPDNQPQHF. The CDR3 DNA follows: TGTGCCAGCAGCTTAGGGCCCGACAATCAGCCCCAGCATTTT. The full variable domain, its missing parts supplied by reference TRBV13 and TRBJ1-5, is AAGVIQSPRHLIKEKRETATLKCYPIPRHDTVYWYQQGPGQDPQFLISFYEKMQSDKGSIPDRFSAQQFSDYHSELNMSSLELGDSALYFCASSLGPDNQPQHFGDGTRLSIL.

This sequence joins TRBV7-2 and TRBJ2-5; D remains unclear. Per the germline V gene, CDR1 is SGHTA and CDR2 is FQGNSA. CDR3 length equals 14 residues. V was clipped by 2 bases and J by 4 bases, with 11 bases between them. CDR3 protein: CASSLRTRRETQYF. In DNA, the CDR3 is TGTGCCAGCAGCTTACGCACAAGGAGAGAGACCCAGTACTTC.

This chain connects TRBV12-3 or TRBV12-4 to TRBJ2-1; TRBD1 matches 8 bases. V lost 2 bases, J lost 9 bases, and 6 bases stayed unmatched. This CDR3 is built from 14 residues. This CDR3 is CASSLNQGAGEQFF. In DNA, the CDR3 is TGTGCCAGCAGTTTAAATCAGGGGGCAGGTGAGCAGTTCTTC.